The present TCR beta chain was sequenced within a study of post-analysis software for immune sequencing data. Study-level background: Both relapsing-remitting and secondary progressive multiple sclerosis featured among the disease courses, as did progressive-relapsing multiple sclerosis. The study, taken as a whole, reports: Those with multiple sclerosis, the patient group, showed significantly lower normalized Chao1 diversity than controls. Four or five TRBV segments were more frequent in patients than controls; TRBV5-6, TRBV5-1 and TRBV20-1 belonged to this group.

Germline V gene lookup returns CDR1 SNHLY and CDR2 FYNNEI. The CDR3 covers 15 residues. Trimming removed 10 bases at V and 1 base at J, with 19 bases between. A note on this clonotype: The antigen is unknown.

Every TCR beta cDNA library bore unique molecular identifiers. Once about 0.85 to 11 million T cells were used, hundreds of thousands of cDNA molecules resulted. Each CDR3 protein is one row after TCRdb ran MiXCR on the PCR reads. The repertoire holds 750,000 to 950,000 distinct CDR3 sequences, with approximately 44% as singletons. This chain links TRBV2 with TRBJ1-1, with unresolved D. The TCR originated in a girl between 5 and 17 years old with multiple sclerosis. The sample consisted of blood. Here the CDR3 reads CAIPERPGRNTEAFF. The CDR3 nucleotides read TGTGCCATCCCTGAGCGGCCGGGGAGGAACACTGAAGCTTTCTTT.